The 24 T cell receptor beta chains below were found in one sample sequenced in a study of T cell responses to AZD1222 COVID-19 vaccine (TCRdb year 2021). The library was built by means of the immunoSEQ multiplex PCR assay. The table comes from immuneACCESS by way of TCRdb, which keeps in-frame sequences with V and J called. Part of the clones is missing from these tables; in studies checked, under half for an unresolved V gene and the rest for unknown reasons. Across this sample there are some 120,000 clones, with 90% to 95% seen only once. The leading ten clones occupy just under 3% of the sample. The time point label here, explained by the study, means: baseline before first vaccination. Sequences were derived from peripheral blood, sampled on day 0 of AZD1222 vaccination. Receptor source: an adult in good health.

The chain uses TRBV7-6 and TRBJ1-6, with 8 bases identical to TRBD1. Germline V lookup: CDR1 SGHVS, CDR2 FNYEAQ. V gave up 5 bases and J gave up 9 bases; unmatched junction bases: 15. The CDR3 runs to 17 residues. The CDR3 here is CASSQRPRGQGGSPLHF. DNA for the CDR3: TGTGCCAGCAGCCAGAGGCCCAGGGGGCAAGGGGGTTCACCCCTCCACTTT.

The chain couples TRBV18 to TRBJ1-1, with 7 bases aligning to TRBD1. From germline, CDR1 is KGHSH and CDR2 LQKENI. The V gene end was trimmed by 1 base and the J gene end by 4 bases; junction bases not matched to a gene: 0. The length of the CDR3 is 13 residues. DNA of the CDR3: TGTGCCAGCTCACCACAGGGGGCCACTGAAGCTTTCTTT. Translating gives CASSPQGATEAFF.

The CDR3 DNA is TGCGCCAGCAGCTTGATCAGCAATGAGCAGTTCTTC. The encoded protein is CASSLISNEQFF. The chain joins TRBV5-1 to TRBJ2-1; D unclear. Looked up from germline, CDR1 is SGHRS and CDR2 is YFSETQ. CDR3 size: 12 residues. The V gene lost 1 base and the J gene lost 6 bases, with 5 bases spanning the gap.

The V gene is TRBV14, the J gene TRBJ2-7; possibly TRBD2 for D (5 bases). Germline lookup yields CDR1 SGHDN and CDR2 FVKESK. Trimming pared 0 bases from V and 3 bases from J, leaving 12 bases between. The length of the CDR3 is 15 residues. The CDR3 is CASSQDPASRYEQYF. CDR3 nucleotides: TGTGCCAGCAGCCAAGATCCGGCTAGCCGCTACGAGCAGTACTTC.

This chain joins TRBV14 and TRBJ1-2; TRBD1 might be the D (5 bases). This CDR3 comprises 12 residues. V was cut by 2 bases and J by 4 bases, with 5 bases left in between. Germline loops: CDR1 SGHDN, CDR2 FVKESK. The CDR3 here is CASSQQGYGYTF. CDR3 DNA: TGTGCCAGCAGCCAACAGGGCTATGGCTACACCTTC.

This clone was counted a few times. The CDR3 DNA reads as TGTGCCAGCAGTTTTCTCTCCGGGGTAGGGGGCTACACCTTC. Encoded protein: CASSFLSGVGGYTF. The chain links TRBV27 to TRBJ1-2; D gene unclear. V shed 3 bases and J shed 8 bases, with 16 bases lying between them. Germline V gene data show CDR1 as MNHEY and CDR2 as SMNVEV (reference sequence). This CDR3 has 14 amino acids.

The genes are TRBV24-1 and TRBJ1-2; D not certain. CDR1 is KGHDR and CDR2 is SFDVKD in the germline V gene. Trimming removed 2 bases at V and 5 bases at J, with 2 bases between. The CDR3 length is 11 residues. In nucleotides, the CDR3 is TGTGCCACCAGTGATTCATATGGCTACACCTTC. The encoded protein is CATSDSYGYTF.

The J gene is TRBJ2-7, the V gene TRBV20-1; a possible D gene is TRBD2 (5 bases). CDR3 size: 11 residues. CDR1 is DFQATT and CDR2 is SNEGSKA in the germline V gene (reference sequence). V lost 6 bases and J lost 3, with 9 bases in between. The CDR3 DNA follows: TGCAGTGCCCGGACTGGCTACGAGCAGTACTTC. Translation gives CSARTGYEQYF.

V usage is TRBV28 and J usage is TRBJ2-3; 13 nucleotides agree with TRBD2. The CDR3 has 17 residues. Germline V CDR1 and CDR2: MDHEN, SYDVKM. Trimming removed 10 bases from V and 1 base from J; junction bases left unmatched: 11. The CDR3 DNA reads TGTGCCACCGAAGGACTAGCGGGAGCTGGTGGCACAGATACGCAGTATTTT. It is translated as CATEGLAGAGGTDTQYF.

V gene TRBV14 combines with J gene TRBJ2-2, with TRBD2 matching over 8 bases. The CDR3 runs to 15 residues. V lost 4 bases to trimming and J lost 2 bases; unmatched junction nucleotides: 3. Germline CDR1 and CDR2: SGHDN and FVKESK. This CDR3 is CASSRTSFNTGELFF. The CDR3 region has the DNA TGTGCCAGCAGCCGGACTAGCTTTAACACCGGGGAGCTGTTTTTT. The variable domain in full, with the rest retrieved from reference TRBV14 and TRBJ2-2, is EAGVTQFPSHSVIEKGQTVTLRCDPISGHDNLYWYRRVMGKEIKFLLHFVKESKQDESGMPNNRFLAERTGGTYSTLKVQPAELEDSGVYFCASSRTSFNTGELFFGEGSRLTVL.

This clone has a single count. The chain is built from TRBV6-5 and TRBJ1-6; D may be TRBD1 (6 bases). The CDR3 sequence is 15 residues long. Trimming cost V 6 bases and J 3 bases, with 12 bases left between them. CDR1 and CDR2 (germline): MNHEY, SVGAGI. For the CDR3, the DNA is TGTGCCAGCAGCAACAGGGTTTACTATAATTCACCCCTCCACTTT. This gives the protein CASSNRVYYNSPLHF.

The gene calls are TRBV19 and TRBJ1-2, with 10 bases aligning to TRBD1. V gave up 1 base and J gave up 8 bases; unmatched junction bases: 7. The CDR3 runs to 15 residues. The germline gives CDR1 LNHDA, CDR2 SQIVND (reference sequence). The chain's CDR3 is CASSIVTGTGVGYTF. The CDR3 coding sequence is TGTGCCAGTAGTATAGTGACCGGGACAGGGGTCGGCTACACCTTC.

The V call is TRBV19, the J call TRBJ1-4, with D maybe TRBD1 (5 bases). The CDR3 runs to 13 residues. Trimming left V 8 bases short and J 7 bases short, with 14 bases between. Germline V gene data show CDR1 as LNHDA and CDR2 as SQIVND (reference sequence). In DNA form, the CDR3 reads TGTGCCAGTTCGTTTGGGACCGGTGAAAAACTGTTTTTT. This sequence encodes CASSFGTGEKLFF.

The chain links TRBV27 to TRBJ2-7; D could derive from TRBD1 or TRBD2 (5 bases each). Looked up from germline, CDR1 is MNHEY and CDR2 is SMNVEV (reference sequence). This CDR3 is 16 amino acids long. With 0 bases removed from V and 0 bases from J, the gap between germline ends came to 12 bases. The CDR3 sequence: CASSLSAGRYSYEQYF. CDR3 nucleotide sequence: TGTGCCAGCAGTTTATCGGCAGGGAGATACTCCTACGAGCAGTACTTC.

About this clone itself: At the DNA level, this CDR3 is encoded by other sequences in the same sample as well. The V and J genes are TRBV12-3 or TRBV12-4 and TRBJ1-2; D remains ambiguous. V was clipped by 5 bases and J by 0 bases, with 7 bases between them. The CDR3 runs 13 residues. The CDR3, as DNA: TGTGCCAGCAGTCCACGGACTAACTATGGCTACACCTTC. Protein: CASSPRTNYGYTF.

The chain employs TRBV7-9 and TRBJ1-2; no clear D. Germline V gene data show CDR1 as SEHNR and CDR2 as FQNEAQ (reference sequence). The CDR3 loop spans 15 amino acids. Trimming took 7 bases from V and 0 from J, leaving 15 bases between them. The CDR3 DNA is TGTGCCAGCAAAACATCCTACAGAGCTAACTATGGCTACACCTTC. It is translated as CASKTSYRANYGYTF.

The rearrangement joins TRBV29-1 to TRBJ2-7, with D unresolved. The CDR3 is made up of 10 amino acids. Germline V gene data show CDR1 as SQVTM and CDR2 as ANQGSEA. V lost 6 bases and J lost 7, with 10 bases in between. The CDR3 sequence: CSVRVGEQYF. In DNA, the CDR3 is TGCAGCGTCCGGGTGGGGGAGCAGTACTTC.

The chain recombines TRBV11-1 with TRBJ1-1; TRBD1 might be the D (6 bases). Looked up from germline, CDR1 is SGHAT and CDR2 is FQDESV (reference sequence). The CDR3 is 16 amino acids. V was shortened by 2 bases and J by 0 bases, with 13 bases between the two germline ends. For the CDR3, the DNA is TGTGCCAGCAGCTTACGGGCAGGGGTTTTGAACACTGAAGCTTTCTTT. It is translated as CASSLRAGVLNTEAFF.

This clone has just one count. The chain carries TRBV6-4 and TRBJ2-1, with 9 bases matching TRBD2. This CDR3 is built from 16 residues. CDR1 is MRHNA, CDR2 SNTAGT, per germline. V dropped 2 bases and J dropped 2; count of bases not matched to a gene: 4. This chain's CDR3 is CASSDGREGPYNEQFF. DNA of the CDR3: TGTGCCAGCAGTGACGGGCGGGAGGGCCCCTACAATGAGCAGTTCTTC.

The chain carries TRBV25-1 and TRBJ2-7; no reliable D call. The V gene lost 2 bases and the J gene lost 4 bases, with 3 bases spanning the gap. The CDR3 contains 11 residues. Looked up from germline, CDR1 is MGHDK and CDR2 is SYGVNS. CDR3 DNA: TGTGCCAGCAGTGAAGTATACGAGCAGTACTTC. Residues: CASSEVYEQYF.

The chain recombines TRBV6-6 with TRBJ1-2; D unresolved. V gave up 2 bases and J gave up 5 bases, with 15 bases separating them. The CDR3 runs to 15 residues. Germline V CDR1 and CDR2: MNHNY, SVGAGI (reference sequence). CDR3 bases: TGTGCCAGCAGTTACATGGCATCCCATCAGTATGGCTACACCTTC. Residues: CASSYMASHQYGYTF.

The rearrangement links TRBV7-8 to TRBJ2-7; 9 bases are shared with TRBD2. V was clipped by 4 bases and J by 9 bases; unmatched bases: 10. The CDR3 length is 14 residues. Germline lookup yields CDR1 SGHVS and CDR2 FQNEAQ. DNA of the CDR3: TGTGCCAGCAGCTCGGGACTAGCTATCCAGGGGCAGTACTTC. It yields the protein CASSSGLAIQGQYF.

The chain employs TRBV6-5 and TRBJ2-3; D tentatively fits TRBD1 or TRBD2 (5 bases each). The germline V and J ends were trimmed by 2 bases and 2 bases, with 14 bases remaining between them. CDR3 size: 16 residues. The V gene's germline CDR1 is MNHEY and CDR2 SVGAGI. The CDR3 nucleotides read TGTGCCAGCAGTTACGGGCAGGGACCACCCACAGATACGCAGTATTTT. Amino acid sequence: CASSYGQGPPTDTQYF.

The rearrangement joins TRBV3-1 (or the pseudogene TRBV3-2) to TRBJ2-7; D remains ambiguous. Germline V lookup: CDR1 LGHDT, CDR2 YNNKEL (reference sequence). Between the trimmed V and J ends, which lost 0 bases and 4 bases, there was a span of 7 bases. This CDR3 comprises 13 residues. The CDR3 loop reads CASSQDTGYEQYF. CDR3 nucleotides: TGTGCCAGCAGCCAAGACACCGGGTACGAGCAGTACTTC.